This TCR beta chain emerged from a study of blood T cell repertoires in COVID-19. Study-level background: Sites in the United States, Italy and Spain provided acute and convalescent COVID-19 samples.

Enrollees, 18 to 89 years old, lived in approximately 24 US areas. Which cohort a participant joined came from the clinical history participants gave. The germline gives CDR1 GTSNPN, CDR2 SVGIG (reference sequence). The V and J ends lost 3 bases and 4 bases, in that order; junction bases with no gene match: 5. This CDR3 is built from 14 residues. This table comes from immunoSEQ multiplex PCR, and its TCRdb copy is limited to in-frame clones, with some not included. Of around 250,000 clones listed, around 86% are singletons. The rearrangement uses TRBV30 and TRBJ1-2; 10 bases are shared with TRBD1. The specimen sequenced was PBMCs or T cells enriched from blood (not recorded which). The source is a man aged 18 to 35 who had recovered from COVID-19. CDR3 protein: CAWRGQGTSYGYTF. In DNA form, the CDR3 reads TGTGCCTGGAGGGGACAGGGGACGTCCTATGGCTACACCTTC.